This T cell receptor (beta chain) originates from a study of blood T cell repertoires in COVID-19. Study-level background: Sites across the United States, Italy and Spain contributed samples from acute and convalescent COVID-19.

This clone appeared once. Original data processing: Amplification from reference gene primers served as the basis for estimated nucleated cell counts. Generated by immunoSEQ multiplex PCR, the TCRdb table keeps only in-frame clones and is missing some. D and trimming were read from the DNA, whereas the V and J calls and clone size are those reported in that table. This sample has tens of thousands of clones, with 86% found just once. Germline lookup yields CDR1 SGHRS and CDR2 YFSETQ. The CDR3 loop spans 13 amino acids. V gave up 5 bases and J gave up 0 bases, with 5 bases separating them. The sequencing sample was made of peripheral blood. The sequence came from a human donor with active COVID-19. The donor label of this sample is uncertain. V and J are TRBV5-1 and TRBJ1-4, with D hard to call. The chain's CDR3 is CASSEATNEKLFF. Written as DNA, the CDR3 is TGCGCCAGCAGTGAGGCAACTAATGAAAAACTGTTTTTT. Together with reference TRBV5-1 and TRBJ1-4, the CDR3 gives the full variable domain: KAGVTQTPRYLIKTRGQQVTLSCSPISGHRSVSWYQQTPGQGLQFLFEYFSETQRNKGNFPGRFSGRQFSNSRSEMNVSTLELGDSALYLCASSEATNEKLFFGSGTQLSVL.